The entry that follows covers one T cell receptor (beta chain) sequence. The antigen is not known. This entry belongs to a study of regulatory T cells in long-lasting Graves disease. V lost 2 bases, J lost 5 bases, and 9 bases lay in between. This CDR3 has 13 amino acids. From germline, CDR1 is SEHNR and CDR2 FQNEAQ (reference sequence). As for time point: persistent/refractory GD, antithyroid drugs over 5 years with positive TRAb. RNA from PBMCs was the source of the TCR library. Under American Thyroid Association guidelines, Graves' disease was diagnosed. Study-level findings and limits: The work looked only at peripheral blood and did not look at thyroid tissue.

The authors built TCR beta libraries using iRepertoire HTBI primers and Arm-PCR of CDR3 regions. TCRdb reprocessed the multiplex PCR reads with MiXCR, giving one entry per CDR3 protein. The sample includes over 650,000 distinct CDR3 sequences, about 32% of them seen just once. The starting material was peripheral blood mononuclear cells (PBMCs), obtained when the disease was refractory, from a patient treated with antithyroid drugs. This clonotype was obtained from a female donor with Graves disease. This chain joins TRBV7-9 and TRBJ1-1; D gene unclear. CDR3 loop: CASSLSDVTEAFF. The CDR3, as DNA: TGTGCCAGCAGCTTATCGGACGTAACTGAAGCTTTCTTT.